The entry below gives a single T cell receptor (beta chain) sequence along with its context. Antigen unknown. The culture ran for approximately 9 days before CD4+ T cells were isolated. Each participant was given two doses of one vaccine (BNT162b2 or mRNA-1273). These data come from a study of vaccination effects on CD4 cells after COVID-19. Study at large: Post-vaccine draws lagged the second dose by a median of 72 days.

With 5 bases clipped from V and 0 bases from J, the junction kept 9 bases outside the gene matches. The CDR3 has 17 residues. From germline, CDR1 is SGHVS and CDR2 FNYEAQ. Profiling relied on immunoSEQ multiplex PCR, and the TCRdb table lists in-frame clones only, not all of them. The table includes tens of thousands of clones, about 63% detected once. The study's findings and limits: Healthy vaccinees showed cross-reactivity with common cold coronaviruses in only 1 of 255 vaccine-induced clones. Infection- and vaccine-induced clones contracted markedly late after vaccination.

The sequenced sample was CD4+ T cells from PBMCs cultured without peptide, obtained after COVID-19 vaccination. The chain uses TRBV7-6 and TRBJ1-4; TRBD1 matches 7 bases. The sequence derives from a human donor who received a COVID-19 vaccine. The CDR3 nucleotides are TGTGCCAGCAGCACCGGACAGGTCTGGACAACTAATGAAAAACTGTTTTTT. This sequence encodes CASSTGQVWTTNEKLFF.